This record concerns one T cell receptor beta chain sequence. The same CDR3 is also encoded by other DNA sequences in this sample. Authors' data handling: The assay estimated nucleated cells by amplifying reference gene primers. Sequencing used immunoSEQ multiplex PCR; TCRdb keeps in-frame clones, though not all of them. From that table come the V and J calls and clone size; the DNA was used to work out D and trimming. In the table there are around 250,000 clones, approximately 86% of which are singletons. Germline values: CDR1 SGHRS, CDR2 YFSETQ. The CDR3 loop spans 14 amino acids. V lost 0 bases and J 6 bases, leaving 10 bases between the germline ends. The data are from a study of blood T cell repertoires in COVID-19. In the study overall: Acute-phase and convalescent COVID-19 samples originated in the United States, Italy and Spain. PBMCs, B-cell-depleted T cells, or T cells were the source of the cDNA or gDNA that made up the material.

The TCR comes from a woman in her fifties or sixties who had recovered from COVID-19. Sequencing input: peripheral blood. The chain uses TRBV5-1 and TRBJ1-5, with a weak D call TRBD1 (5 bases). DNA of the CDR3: TGCGCCAGCAGCTTGGGGCAGGGCGGTCAGCCCCAGCATTTT. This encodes CASSLGQGGQPQHF. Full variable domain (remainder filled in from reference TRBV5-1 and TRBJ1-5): KAGVTQTPRYLIKTRGQQVTLSCSPISGHRSVSWYQQTPGQGLQFLFEYFSETQRNKGNFPGRFSGRQFSNSRSEMNVSTLELGDSALYLCASSLGQGGQPQHFGDGTRLSIL.